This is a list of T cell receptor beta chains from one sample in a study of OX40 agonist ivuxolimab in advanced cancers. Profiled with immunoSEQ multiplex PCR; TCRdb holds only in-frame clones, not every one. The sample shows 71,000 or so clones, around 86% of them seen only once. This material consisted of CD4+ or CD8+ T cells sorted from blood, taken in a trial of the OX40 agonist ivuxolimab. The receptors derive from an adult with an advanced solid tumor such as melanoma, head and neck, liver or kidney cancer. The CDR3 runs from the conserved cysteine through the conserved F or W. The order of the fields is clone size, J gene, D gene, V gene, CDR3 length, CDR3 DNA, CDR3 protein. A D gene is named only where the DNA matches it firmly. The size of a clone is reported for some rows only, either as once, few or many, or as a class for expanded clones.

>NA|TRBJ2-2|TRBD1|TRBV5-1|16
TGCGCCAGCAGCTTGCCGGGACAGGGGGCGAACGGGGAGCTGTTTTTT
CASSLPGQGANGELFF
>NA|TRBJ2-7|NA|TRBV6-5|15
TGTGCCAGCAGTGCAGGACTAGGGGGCTCCTACGAGCAGTACTTC
CASSAGLGGSYEQYF
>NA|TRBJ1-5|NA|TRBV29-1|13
TGCAGCGTTGCCAGTCGGGGGAATCAGCCCCAGCATTTT
CSVASRGNQPQHF
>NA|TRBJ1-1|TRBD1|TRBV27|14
TGTGCCAGCAGTTTGGGACAGTGGGACACTGAAGCTTTCTTT
CASSLGQWDTEAFF
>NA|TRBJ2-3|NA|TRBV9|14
TGTGCCAGCAGCGTAGGAACCTCATACGATACGCAGTATTTT
CASSVGTSYDTQYF
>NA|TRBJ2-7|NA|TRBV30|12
TGTGCCTGGAGAACGGGGGCCTACGAGCAGTACTTC
CAWRTGAYEQYF
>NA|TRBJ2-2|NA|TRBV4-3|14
TGCGCCAGCAGCCAAGTTGGACTTGACGGGGAGCTGTTTTTT
CASSQVGLDGELFF
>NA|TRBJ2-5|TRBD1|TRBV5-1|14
TGCGCCAGCAGCTTCGGACAGGGGGAGGAGACCCAGTACTTC
CASSFGQGEETQYF
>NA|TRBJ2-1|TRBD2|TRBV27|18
TGTGCCAGCAGTCCCTTGAGCGGGAGTTCCAATGTCTACAATGAGCAGTTCTTC
CASSPLSGSSNVYNEQFF
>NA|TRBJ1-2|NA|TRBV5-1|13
TGCGCCAGCAGCTTGTCGGGGGGCTATGGCTACACCTTC
CASSLSGGYGYTF
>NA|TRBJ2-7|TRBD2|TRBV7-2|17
TGTGCCAGCAGCTCCCGTCAGGTTCGCGGGAGGGCCTATGAGCAGTACTTC
CASSSRQVRGRAYEQYF
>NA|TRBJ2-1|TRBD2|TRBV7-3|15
TGTGCCAGCAGCCCTGGACTAGCGGGAGACCATGAGCAGTTCTTC
CASSPGLAGDHEQFF
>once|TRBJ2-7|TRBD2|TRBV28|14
TGTGCCAGCAGCCGGACTAGCGGGAGGTACGAGCAGTACTTC
CASSRTSGRYEQYF
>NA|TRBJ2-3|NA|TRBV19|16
TGTGCCAGTAGTATAGTAGGGCAGCTAAGCACAGATACGCAGTATTTT
CASSIVGQLSTDTQYF
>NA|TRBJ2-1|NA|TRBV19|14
TGTGCCAGTAGTAAGAGGGCATCCTACAATGAGCAGTTCTTC
CASSKRASYNEQFF
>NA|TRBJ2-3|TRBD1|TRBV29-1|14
TGCAGCGTTGAACGACAGGGGGGCCGGGATACGCAGTATTTT
CSVERQGGRDTQYF
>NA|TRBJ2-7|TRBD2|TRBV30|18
TGTGCCTGGAGTGTTTCAACTAGCGGGAGGGCTTTCTCCTACGAGCAGTACTTC
CAWSVSTSGRAFSYEQYF
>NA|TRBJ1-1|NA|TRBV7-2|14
TGTGCCAGCAGCTTAGCCGGCGTAAACACTGAAGCTTTCTTT
CASSLAGVNTEAFF
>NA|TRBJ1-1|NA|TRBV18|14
TGTGCCAGCTCACCAGGGGAGGGGAACACTGAAGCTTTCTTT
CASSPGEGNTEAFF
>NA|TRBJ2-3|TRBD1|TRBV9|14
TGTGCCAGCAGCGTAGGACAGGGGACAGATACGCAGTATTTT
CASSVGQGTDTQYF
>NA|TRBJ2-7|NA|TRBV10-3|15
TGTGCCATCAGTGAGAGGCCGGGGCCAGGCTACGAGCAGTACTTC
CAISERPGPGYEQYF
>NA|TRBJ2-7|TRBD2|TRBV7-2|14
TGTGCCAGCACCTCGGGCGGGAGGGAATACGAGCAGTACTTC
CASTSGGREYEQYF
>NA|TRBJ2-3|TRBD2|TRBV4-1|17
TGCGCCAGCAGCCAAGCCCCTCCCGCGGGAGGGCTGGATACGCAGTATTTT
CASSQAPPAGGLDTQYF